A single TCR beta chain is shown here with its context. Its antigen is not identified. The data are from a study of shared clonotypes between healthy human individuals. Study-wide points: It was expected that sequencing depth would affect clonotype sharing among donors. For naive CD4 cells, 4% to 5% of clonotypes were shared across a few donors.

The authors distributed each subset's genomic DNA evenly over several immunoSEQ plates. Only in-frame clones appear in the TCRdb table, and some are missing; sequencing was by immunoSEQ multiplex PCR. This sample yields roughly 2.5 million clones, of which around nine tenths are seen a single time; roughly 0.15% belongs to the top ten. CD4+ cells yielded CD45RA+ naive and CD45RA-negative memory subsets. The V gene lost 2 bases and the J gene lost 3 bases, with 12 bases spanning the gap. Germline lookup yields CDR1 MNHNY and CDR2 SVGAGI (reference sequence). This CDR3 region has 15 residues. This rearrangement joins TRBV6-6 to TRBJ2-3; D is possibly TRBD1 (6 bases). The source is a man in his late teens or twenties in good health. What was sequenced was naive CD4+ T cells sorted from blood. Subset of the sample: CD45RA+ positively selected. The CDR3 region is CASSYLGQRTDTQYF. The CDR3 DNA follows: TGTGCCAGCAGTTACCTCGGACAGCGGACAGATACGCAGTATTTT.